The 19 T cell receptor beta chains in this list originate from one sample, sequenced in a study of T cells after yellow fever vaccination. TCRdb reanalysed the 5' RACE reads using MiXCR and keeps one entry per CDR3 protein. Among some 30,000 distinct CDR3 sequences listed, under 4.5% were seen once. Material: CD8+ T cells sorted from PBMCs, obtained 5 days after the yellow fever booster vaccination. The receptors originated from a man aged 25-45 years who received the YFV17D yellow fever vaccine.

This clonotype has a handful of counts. The CDR3 reads CSVSWLAVFFDEQFF. DNA of the CDR3: TGCAGCGTGTCCTGGCTAGCGGTTTTTTTCGATGAGCAGTTCTTC. The chain links TRBV29-1 to TRBJ2-1, with TRBD2 matching over 7 bases. This CDR3 has 15 residues. CDR1 is SQVTM and CDR2 is ANQGSEA in the germline V gene. Trimming removed 6 bases from V and 8 bases from J; junction bases left unmatched: 16.

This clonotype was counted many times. CDR3 sequence reads: CASSPEATGELFF. The DNA for the CDR3 is TGTGCCAGTAGTCCCGAAGCCACCGGGGAGCTGTTTTTT. V usage is TRBV19 and J usage is TRBJ2-2; D remains unclear. CDR3 length equals 13 residues. The V and J ends lost 5 bases and 4 bases respectively, with 8 bases between them. Germline CDR1 reads LNHDA; CDR2 reads SQIVND (reference sequence).

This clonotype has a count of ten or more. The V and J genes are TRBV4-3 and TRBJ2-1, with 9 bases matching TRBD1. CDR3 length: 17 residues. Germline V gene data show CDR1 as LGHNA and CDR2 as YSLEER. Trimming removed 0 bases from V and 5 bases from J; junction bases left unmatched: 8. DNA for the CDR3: TGCGCCAGCAGCCAAGATGGCCCTGGGACAGGGCACAATGAGCAGTTCTTC. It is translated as CASSQDGPGTGHNEQFF.

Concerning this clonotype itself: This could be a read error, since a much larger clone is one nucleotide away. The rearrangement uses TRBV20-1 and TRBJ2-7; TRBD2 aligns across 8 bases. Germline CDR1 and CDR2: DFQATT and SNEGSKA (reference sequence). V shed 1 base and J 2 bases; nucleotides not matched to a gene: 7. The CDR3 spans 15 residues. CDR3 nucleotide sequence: TGCAGTGCTAGAGTGACTAGCGTGACCACCTACGAGCAGTACTTC. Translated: CSARVTSVTTYEQYF.

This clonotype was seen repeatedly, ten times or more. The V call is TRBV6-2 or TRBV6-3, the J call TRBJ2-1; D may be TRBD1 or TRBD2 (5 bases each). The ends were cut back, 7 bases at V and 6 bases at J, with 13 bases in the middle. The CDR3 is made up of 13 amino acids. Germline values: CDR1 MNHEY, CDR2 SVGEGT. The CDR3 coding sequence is TGTGCCAGCACCGAGGGGACCCTCAATGAGCAGTTCTTC. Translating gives CASTEGTLNEQFF.

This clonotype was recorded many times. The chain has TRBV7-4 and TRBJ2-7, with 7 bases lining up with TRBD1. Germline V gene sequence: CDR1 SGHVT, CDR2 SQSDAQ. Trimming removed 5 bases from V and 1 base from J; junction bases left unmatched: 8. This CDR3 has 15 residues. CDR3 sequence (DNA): TGTGCCAGCAGCGGGTTACAGGGGATTTCCTACGAGCAGTACTTC. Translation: CASSGLQGISYEQYF.

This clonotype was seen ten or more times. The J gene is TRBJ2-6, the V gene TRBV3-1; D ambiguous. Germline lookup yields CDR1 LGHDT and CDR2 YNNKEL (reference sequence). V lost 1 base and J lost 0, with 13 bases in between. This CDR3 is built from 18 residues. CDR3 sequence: CASSQGLGPLSGANVLTF. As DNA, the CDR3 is TGTGCCAGCAGCCAAGGTTTAGGACCCCTCTCTGGGGCCAACGTCCTGACTTTC.

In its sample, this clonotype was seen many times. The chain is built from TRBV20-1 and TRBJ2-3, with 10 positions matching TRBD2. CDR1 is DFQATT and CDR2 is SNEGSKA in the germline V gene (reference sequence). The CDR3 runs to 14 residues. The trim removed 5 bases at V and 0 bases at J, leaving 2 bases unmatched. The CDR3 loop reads CSAVTSGSTDTQYF. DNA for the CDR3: TGCAGTGCTGTGACTAGCGGGAGCACAGATACGCAGTATTTT.

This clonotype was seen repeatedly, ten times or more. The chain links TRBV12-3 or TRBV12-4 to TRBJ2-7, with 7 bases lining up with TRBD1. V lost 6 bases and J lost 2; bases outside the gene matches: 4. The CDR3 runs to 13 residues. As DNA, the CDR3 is TGTGCCAGCAGAGACAGGGACCCCTACGAGCAGTACTTC. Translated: CASRDRDPYEQYF.

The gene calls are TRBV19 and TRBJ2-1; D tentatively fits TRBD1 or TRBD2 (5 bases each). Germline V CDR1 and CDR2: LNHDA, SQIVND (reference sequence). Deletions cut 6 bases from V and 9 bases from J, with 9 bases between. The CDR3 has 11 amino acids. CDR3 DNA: TGTGCCAGTAGGGGGGACGGTGAGCAGTTCTTC. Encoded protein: CASRGDGEQFF.

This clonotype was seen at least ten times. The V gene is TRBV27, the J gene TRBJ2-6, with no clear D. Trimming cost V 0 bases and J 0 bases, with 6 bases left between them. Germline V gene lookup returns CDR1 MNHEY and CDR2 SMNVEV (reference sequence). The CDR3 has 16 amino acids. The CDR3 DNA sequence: TGTGCCAGCAGTTTATCCCTCAGCTCTGGGGCCAACGTCCTGACTTTC. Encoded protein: CASSLSLSSGANVLTF.

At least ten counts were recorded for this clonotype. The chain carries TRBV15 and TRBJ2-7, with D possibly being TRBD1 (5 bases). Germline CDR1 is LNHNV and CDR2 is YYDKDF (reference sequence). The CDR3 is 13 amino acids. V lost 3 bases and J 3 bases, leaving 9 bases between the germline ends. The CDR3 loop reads CATSSDRGYEQYF. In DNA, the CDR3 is TGTGCCACCAGCAGCGACAGAGGCTACGAGCAGTACTTC.

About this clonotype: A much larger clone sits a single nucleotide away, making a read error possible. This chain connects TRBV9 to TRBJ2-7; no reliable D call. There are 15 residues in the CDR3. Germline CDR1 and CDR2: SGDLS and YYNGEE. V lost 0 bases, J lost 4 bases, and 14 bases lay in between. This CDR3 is CASSVERSTGYEQYF. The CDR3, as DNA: TGTGCCAGCAGCGTAGAAAGGTCGACTGGTTACGAGCAGTACTTC.

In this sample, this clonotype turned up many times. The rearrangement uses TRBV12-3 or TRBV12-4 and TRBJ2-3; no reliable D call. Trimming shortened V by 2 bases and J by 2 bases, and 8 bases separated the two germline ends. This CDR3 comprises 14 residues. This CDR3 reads CASSLWGSTDTQYF. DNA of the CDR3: TGTGCCAGCAGTTTATGGGGTTCCACAGATACGCAGTATTTT.

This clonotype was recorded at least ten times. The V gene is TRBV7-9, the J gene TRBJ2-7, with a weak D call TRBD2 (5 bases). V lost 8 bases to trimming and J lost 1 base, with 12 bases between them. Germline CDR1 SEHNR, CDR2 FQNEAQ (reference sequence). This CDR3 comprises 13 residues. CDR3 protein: CASGGWESYEQYF. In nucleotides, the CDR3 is TGTGCCAGCGGAGGTTGGGAGTCCTACGAGCAGTACTTC.

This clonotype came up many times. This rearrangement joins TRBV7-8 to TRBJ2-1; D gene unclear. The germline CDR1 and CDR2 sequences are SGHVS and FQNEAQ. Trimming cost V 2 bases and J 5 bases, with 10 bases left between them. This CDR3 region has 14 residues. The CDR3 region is CASSLMSNHNEQFF. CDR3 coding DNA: TGTGCCAGCAGCTTAATGTCCAACCACAATGAGCAGTTCTTC.

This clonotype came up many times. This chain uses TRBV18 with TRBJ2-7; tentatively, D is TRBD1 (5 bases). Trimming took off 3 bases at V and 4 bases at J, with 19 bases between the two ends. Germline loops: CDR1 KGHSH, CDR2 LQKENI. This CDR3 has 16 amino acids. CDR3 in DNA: TGTGCCAGCTCACCGGGGCTATCATATCTAGAATACGAGCAGTACTTC. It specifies CASSPGLSYLEYEQYF.

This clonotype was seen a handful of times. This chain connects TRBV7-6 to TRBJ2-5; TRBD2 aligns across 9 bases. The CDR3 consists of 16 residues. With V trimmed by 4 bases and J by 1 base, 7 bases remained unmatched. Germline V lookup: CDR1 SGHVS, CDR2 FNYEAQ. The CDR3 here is CASSSPPSGTQETQYF. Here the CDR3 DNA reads TGTGCCAGCAGCTCCCCGCCTAGCGGGACCCAAGAGACCCAGTACTTC.

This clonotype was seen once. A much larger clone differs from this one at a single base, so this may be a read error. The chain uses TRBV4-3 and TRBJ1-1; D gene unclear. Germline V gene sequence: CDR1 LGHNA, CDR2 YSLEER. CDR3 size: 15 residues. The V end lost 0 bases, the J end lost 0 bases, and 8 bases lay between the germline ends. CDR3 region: CASSQDLVVNTEAFF. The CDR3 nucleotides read TGCGCCAGCAGCCAAGATCTGGTTGTGAACACTGAAGCTTTCTTT.